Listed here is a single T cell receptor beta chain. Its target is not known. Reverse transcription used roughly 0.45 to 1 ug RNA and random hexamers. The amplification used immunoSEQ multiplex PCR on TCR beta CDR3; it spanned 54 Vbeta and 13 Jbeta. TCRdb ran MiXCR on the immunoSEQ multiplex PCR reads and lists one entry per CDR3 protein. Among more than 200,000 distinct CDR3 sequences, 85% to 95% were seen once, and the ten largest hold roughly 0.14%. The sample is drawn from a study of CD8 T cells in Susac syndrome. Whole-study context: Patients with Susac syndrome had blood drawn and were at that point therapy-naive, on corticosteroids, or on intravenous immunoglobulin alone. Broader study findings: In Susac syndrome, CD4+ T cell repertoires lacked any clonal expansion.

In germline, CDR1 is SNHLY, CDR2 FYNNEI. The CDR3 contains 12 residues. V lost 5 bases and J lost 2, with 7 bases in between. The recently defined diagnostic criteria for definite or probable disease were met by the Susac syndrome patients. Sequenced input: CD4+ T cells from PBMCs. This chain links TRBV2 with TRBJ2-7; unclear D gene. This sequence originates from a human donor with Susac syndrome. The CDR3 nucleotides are TGTGCCAGCAGTAGACTTGCCTACGAGCAGTACTTC. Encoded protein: CASSRLAYEQYF. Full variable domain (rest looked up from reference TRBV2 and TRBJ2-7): EPEVTQTPSHQVTQMGQEVILRCVPISNHLYFYWYRQILGQKVEFLVSFYNNEISEKSEIFDDQFSVERPDGSNFTLKIRSTKLEDSAMYFCASSRLAYEQYFGPGTRLTVT.